The 18 T cell receptor beta chains in this list originate from one sample, sequenced in a study of PD-1 and CTLA-4 blockade in melanoma. Clones were sequenced by immunoSEQ multiplex PCR, and TCRdb holds only the in-frame ones, with some missing. The table has approximately 15,000 clones, approximately 70% seen once. The source was CD8+ T cells from peripheral blood, collected from a patient given anti-PD-1 treatment. These receptors came from a human donor with melanoma.

The gene calls are TRBV7-9 and TRBJ1-1; unclear D gene. Per germline, CDR1 SEHNR and CDR2 FQNEAQ (reference sequence). The CDR3 is made up of 14 amino acids. V gave up 1 base and J gave up 0 bases, with 6 bases separating them. CDR3 DNA: TGTGCCAGCAGCTTAGTGCTAGTGAACACTGAAGCTTTCTTT. Its translation: CASSLVLVNTEAFF. The whole variable domain, remainder taken from reference TRBV7-9 and TRBJ1-1, is DTGVSQNPRHKITKRGQNVTFRCDPISEHNRLYWYRQTLGQGPEFLTYFQNEAQLEKSRLLSDRFSAERPKGSFSTLEIQRTEQGDSAMYLCASSLVLVNTEAFFGQGTRLTVV.

The chain carries TRBV29-1 and TRBJ2-1; D gene uncertain. V was trimmed by 1 base and J by 8 bases, leaving 9 bases between them. Germline loops: CDR1 SQVTM, CDR2 ANQGSEA. This CDR3 region has 12 residues. CDR3 residues: CSVEGPVDEQFF. The CDR3 nucleotides read TGCAGCGTTGAAGGGCCTGTGGATGAGCAGTTCTTC.

The count of this clone is one. The CDR3 reads CSVDVLAGGPISYNEQFF. Here the CDR3 DNA reads TGCAGCGTTGACGTACTAGCGGGAGGGCCCATCTCCTACAATGAGCAGTTCTTC. The V call is TRBV29-1, the J call TRBJ2-1; 13 bases map to TRBD2. CDR1 is SQVTM, CDR2 ANQGSEA, per germline. The length of the CDR3 is 18 residues. V lost 3 bases, J lost 0 bases, and 8 bases stayed unmatched.

By frequency in the sample, this clone is medium-sized. The chain links TRBV12-5 to TRBJ1-5, with D perhaps TRBD1 (5 bases). Per the germline V gene, CDR1 is LGHNT and CDR2 is FRNRAP. V dropped 6 bases and J dropped 4 bases, with 16 bases sitting between them. This CDR3 comprises 15 residues. For the CDR3, the DNA is TGTGCTAGTGGGGACACGGTGGGCGGGAATCAGCCCCAGCATTTT. Encoded protein: CASGDTVGGNQPQHF.

The CDR3 DNA sequence: TGTGCCAGCAGCCCGGGGTGGGATGGGGGCTACAATGAGCAGTTCTTC. Its protein is CASSPGWDGGYNEQFF. V usage is TRBV5-8 and J usage is TRBJ2-1; tentatively, D is TRBD1 or TRBD2 (5 bases each). Germline lookup yields CDR1 SGHTS and CDR2 YDEGEE. The CDR3 is 16 residues long. V was trimmed by 4 bases and J by 3 bases, leaving 17 bases between them.

This clone was counted only a few times. V and J are TRBV9 and TRBJ1-2; D is unclear. Germline CDR1 is SGDLS and CDR2 is YYNGEE. This CDR3 is built from 11 residues. The V end was cut by 4 bases, the J end by 10 bases, with 11 bases between. The DNA of the CDR3 is TGTGCCAGCAGCTCCGCCCGGGACTACACCTTC. This gives the protein CASSSARDYTF.

The gene calls are TRBV4-1 and TRBJ2-2; no firm D call. With 3 bases removed from V and 1 base from J, the gap between germline ends came to 0 bases. Germline-derived CDR1 and CDR2 are MGHRA and YSYEKL. The CDR3 is 12 amino acids. The CDR3 loop is CASSQNTGELFF. Written as DNA, the CDR3 is TGCGCCAGCAGCCAGAACACCGGGGAGCTGTTTTTT.

V is TRBV7-9 and J is TRBJ1-1, with D possibly TRBD1 on 5 matching bases. Germline-derived CDR1 and CDR2 are SEHNR and FQNEAQ (reference sequence). CDR3 length: 12 amino acids. The V end lost 8 bases, the J end lost 5 bases, and 12 bases lay between the germline ends. The CDR3 spells CASSLGVTEAFF. DNA of the CDR3: TGTGCCAGCTCACTAGGGGTGACTGAAGCTTTCTTT.

The chain employs TRBV12-3 or TRBV12-4 and TRBJ1-1, with D hard to call. The CDR3 contains 12 residues. V lost 3 bases, J lost 4 bases, and 6 bases lay in between. In nucleotides, the CDR3 is TGTGCCAGCAGTTTTTGGGGCACTGAAGCTTTCTTT. Protein: CASSFWGTEAFF.

The CDR3 loop is CASSYGGQGSYEQYF. CDR3 nucleotides: TGTGCCAGCAGTTATGGCGGACAGGGCTCCTACGAGCAGTACTTC. The rearrangement uses TRBV6-5 and TRBJ2-7, with 8 bases that match TRBD1. This CDR3 has 15 residues. With V trimmed by 3 bases and J by 0 bases, 4 bases remained unmatched. Germline loops: CDR1 MNHEY, CDR2 SVGAGI.

V gene TRBV19 combines with J gene TRBJ1-2; no definite D call. The CDR3 sequence is 14 residues long. The germline V and J ends were trimmed by 9 bases and 0 bases, with 14 bases remaining between them. Per germline, CDR1 LNHDA and CDR2 SQIVND (reference sequence). The CDR3, as DNA: TGTGCCAGCAGGTTCCCGAACGCTAACTATGGCTACACCTTC. Translating it yields CASRFPNANYGYTF.

The chain recombines TRBV28 with TRBJ1-6; tentatively, D is TRBD1 (5 bases). The germline CDR1 and CDR2 sequences are MDHEN and SYDVKM. The length of the CDR3 is 16 residues. V was trimmed by 5 bases and J by 7 bases, leaving 18 bases between them. CDR3 sequence (DNA): TGTGCCAGCAGTCCCCTCAGTGGCAGGGTCAATTCACCCCTCCACTTT. This gives the protein CASSPLSGRVNSPLHF.

This rearrangement joins TRBV24-1 to TRBJ2-7, with D perhaps TRBD2 (5 bases). Trimming left V 4 bases short and J 4 bases short, with 10 bases between. Per the germline V gene, CDR1 is KGHDR and CDR2 is SFDVKD. This CDR3 spans 13 amino acids. The CDR3 loop is CATSEGGSYEQYF. The CDR3 DNA reads TGTGCCACCAGTGAAGGAGGTTCGTACGAGCAGTACTTC.

Only a few counts were recorded for this clone. J is TRBJ1-3 and V is TRBV3-1 (or the pseudogene TRBV3-2); D is uncertain. The CDR3 totals 16 residues. The germline V and J ends were trimmed by 0 bases and 4 bases, with 13 bases remaining between them. Germline CDR1 is LGHDT and CDR2 is YNNKEL (reference sequence). In DNA form, the CDR3 reads TGTGCCAGCAGCCAAGATCACCCCTACACGGGAAACACCATATATTTT. This codes for CASSQDHPYTGNTIYF.

The chain combines TRBV28 with TRBJ2-7; D is unresolved. V was trimmed by 6 bases and J by 0 bases, leaving 15 bases between them. This CDR3 comprises 15 residues. Germline V gene data show CDR1 as MDHEN and CDR2 as SYDVKM. The CDR3 is CASSSSAHLSYEQYF. CDR3 in DNA: TGTGCCAGCAGCTCCTCGGCCCACCTCTCCTACGAGCAGTACTTC.

This chain links TRBV13 with TRBJ1-2; the D gene is possibly TRBD1 (6 bases). The V gene's germline CDR1 is PRHDT and CDR2 FYEKMQ (reference sequence). Trimming removed 3 bases at V and 8 bases at J, with 13 bases between. This CDR3 contains 13 residues. CDR3 loop: CASSFRGAGGYTF. CDR3 coding DNA: TGTGCCAGCAGCTTCCGGGGGGCTGGGGGCTACACCTTC.

This clone was seen just once. J is TRBJ2-1 and V is TRBV6-4; 9 positions match TRBD2. V trimming: 6 bases; J trimming: 7 bases; junction bases outside the gene matches: 16. In germline, CDR1 is MRHNA, CDR2 SNTAGT. The CDR3 loop spans 17 amino acids. The CDR3 nucleotides are TGTGCCAGCAGCTCGGTAGCGGGGGCGCGGATGAGTAATGAGCAGTTCTTC. Its translation: CASSSVAGARMSNEQFF.

This clone appeared a few times. The chain employs TRBV19 and TRBJ2-3; possibly TRBD2 for D (6 bases). V shed 8 bases and J shed 2 bases, with 8 bases lying between them. The CDR3 length is 12 residues. Germline values: CDR1 LNHDA, CDR2 SQIVND (reference sequence). The CDR3 DNA reads TGTGCCAGTGGGACTTTCACAGATACGCAGTATTTT. Encoded protein: CASGTFTDTQYF. Complete variable domain (other parts from reference TRBV19 and TRBJ2-3): DGGITQSPKYLFRKEGQNVTLSCEQNLNHDAMYWYRQDPGQGLRLIYYSQIVNDFQKGDIAEGYSVSREKKESFPLTVTSAQKNPTAFYLCASGTFTDTQYFGPGTRLTVL.